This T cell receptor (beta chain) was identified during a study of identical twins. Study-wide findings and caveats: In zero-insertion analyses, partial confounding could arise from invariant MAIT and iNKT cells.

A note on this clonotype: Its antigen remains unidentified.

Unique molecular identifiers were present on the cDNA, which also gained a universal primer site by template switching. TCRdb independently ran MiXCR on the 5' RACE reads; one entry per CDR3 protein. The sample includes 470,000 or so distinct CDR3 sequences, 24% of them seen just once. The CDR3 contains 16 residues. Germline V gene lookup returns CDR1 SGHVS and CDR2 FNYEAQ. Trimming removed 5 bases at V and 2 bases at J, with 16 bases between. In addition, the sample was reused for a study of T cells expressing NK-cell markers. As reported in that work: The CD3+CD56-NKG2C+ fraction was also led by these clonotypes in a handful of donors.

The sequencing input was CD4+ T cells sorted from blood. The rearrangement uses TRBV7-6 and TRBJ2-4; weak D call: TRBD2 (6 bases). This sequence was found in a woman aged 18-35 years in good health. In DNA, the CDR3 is TGTGCCAGCAGCAACCCCCTTCGGGACTCCAAAAACATTCAGTACTTC. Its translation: CASSNPLRDSKNIQYF.